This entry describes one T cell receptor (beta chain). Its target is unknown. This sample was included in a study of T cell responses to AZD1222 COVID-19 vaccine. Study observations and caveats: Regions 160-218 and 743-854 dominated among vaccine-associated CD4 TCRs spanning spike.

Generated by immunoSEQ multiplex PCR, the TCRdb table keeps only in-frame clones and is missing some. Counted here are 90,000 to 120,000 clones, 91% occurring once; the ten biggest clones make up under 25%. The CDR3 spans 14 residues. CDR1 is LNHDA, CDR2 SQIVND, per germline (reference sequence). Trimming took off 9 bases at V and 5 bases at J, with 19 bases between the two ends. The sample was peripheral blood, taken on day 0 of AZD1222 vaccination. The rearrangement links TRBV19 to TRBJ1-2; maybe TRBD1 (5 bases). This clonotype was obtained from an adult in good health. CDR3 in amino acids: CASDARQGLYGYTF. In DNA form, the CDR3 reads TGTGCCAGCGATGCAAGGCAGGGATTGTATGGCTACACCTTC.